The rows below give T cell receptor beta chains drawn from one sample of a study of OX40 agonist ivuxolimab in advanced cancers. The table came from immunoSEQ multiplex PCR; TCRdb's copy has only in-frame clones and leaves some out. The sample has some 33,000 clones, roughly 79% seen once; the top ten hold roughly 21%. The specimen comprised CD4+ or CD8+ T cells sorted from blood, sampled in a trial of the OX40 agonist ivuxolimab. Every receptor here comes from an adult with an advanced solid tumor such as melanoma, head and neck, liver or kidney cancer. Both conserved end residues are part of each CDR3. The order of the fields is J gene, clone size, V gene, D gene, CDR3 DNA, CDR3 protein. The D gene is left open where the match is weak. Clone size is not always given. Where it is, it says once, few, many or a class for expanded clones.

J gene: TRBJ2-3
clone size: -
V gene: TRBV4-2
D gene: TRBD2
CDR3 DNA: TGTGCCAGCAGCCAAGATGGAGGACTAGCGGGGGCCACAGATACGCAGTATTTT
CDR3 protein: CASSQDGGLAGATDTQYF

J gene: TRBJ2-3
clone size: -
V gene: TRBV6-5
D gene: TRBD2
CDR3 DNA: TGTGCCTCCCGACTAGCGGGAGGGCAAGCAGATACGCAGTATTTT
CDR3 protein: CASRLAGGQADTQYF

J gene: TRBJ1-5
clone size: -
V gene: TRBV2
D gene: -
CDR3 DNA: TGTGCCAGCAGTCAAACAGGGACTTCTCAGCCCCAGCATTTT
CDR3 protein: CASSQTGTSQPQHF

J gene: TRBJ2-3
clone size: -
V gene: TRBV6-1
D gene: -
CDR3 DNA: TGTGCCAGCAGTCTCCATAGGGACATGGGGAATACGCAGTATTTT
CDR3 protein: CASSLHRDMGNTQYF

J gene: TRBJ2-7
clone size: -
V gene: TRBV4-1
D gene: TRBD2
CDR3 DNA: TGCGCCAGCAGCCAAGGACTAGCGGCTTCCTACGAGCAGTACTTC
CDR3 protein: CASSQGLAASYEQYF

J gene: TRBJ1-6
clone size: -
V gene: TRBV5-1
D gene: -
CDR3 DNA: TGCGCCAGCAGCTTGGTCGGGGGTATGAATTCACCCCTCCACTTT
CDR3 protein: CASSLVGGMNSPLHF

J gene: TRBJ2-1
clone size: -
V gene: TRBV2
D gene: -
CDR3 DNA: TGTGCCAGCAGGGAACTCAACAATGAGCAGTTCTTC
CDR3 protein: CASRELNNEQFF

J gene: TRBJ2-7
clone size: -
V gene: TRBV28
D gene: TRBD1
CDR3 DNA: TGTGCCAGCAGTTCCCAGACAGGGCCCCCCTACGAGCAGTACTTC
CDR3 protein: CASSSQTGPPYEQYF

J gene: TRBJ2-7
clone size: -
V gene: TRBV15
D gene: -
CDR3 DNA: TGTGCCACCGCGACAGGTAGCTCCTACGAGCAGTACTTC
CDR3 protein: CATATGSSYEQYF

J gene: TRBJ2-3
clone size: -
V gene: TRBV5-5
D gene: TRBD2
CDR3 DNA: TGTGCCAGCACCCTTGGACTAGCGGCCCAAACCACGCAGTATTTT
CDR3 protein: CASTLGLAAQTTQYF

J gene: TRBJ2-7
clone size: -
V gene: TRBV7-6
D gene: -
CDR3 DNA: TGTGCCAGCAGCTTAACGAGAGGGGACGAGCAGTACTTC
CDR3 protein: CASSLTRGDEQYF

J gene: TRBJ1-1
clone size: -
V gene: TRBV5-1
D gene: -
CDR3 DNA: TGCGCCAGCAGCTTAATCACATTAAGTGAAGCTTTCTTT
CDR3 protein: CASSLITLSEAFF

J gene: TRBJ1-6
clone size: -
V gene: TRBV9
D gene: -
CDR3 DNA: TGTGCCAGCAGCGTAAGGTACGATTCACCCCTCCACTTT
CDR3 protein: CASSVRYDSPLHF

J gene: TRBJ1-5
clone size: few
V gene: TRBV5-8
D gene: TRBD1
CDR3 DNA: TGTGCCAGCAGCTTCGGGACAGGGTACCAGCCCCAGCATTTT
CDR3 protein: CASSFGTGYQPQHF

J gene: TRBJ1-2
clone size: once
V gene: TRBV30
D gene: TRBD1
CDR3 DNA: TGTGCCTCCTTCCGGACAGGCTCGAGCTATGGCTACACCTTC
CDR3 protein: CASFRTGSSYGYTF

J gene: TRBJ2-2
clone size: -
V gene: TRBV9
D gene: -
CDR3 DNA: TGTGCCAGCAGCGTCCGATCCACCGGGGAGCTGTTTTTT
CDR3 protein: CASSVRSTGELFF

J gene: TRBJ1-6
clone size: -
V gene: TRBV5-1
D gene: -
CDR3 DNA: TGCGCCAGCAGCCGACAACAGGCTGGCTCCTATAATTCACCCCTCCACTTT
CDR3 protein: CASSRQQAGSYNSPLHF

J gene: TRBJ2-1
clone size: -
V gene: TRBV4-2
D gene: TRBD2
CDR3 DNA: TGTGCCAGCAGCCTTGGGACTAGCGGGGAAAACAATGAGCAGTTCTTC
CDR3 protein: CASSLGTSGENNEQFF

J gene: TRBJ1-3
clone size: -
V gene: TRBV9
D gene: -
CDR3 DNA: TGTGCCAGCAGCGTAAGCGGGGGCAGAGGAAACACCATATATTTT
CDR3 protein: CASSVSGGRGNTIYF

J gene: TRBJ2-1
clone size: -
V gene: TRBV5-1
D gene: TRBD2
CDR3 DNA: TGCGCCAGCAGCTTGGATGTGACTAGCGGGAGCCCGTTCTTC
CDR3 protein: CASSLDVTSGSPFF

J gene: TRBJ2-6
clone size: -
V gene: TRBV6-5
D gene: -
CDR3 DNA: TGTGCCAGCCGAGGGCTAAGGGCCAACGTCCTGACTTTC
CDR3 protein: CASRGLRANVLTF

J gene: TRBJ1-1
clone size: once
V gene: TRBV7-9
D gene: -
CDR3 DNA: TGTGCCAGCACCTTTTTCGAGGGGAGCGCTGAAGCTTTCTTT
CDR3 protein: CASTFFEGSAEAFF

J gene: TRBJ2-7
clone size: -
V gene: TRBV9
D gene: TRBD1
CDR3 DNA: TGTGCCAGCAGCAGCGGGGACAGGGAAACCTACGAGCAGTACTTC
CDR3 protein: CASSSGDRETYEQYF

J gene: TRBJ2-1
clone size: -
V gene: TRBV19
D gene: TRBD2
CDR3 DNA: TGTGCCAGTACCGCGACTAGCGGGAGATACAATGAGCAGTTCTTC
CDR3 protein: CASTATSGRYNEQFF

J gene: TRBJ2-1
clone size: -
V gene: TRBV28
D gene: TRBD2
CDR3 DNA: TGTGCCAGCAGGACGGGGGCTAGCGGGAGTCATGAGCAGTTCTTC
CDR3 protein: CASRTGASGSHEQFF

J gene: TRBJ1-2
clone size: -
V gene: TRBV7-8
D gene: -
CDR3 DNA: TGTGCCAGCAGCGTTTCTAGGTTACCCGAAAGACCTATGGCTACCTTC
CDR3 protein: CASSVSRLPERPMATF

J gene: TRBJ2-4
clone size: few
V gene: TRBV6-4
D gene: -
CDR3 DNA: TGTGCCAGCAGTGGACGGAGAATAGCCAAAAACATTCAGTACTTC
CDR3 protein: CASSGRRIAKNIQYF

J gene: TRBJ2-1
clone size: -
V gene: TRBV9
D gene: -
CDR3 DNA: TGTGCCAGCAGCCTCCGGGACCGAGACTACAATGAGCAGTTCTTC
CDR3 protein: CASSLRDRDYNEQFF

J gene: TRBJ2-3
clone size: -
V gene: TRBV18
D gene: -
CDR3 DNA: TGTGCCAGCTCAAGTCCGGGGTCGAGCACAGATACGCAGTATTTT
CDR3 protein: CASSSPGSSTDTQYF

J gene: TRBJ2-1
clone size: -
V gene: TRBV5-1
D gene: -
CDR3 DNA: TGCGCCAGCAGCTTGGGACGAGCGGAGAATTACAATGAGCAGTTCTTC
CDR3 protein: CASSLGRAENYNEQFF

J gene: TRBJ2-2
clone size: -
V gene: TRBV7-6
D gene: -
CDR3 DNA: TGTGCCAGCAGCTCATTCCGAACCGGGGAGCTGTTTTTT
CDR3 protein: CASSSFRTGELFF

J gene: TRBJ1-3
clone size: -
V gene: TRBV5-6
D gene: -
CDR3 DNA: TGTGCCAGCAGCTTGTACTCTGGAAACACCATATATTTT
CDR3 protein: CASSLYSGNTIYF

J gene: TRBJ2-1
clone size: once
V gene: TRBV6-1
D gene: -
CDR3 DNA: TGTGCCAGCAGTGAAGCAAATTACAATGAGCAGTTCTTC
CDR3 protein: CASSEANYNEQFF